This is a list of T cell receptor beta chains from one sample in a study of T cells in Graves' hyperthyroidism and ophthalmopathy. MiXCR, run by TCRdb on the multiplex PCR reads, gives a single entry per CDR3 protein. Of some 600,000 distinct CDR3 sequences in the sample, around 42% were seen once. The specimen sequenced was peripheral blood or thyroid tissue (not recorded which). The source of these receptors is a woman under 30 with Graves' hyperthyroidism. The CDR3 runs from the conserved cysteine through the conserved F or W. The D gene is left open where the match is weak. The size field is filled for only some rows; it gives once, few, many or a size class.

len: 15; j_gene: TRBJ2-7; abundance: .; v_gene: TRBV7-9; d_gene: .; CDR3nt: TGTGCCAGCAGCCTTCGCCGGGACATCCACTACGAGCAGTACTTC; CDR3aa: CASSLRRDIHYEQYF
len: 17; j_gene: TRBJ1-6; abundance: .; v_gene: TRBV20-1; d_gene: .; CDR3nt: TGCAGTGCTAGAAAGGAAGCGGCGGGAAGCGTAAATTCACCCCTCCACTTT; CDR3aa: CSARKEAAGSVNSPLHF
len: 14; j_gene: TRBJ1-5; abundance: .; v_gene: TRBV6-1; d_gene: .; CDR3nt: TGTGCCAGCAGTAACCGGGACGAATATCAGCCCCAGCATTTT; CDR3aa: CASSNRDEYQPQHF
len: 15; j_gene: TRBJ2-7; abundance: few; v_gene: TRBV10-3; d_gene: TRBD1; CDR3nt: TGTGCCATCAGTGCCGGTGGACAGGGGAGCCACGAGCAGTACTTC; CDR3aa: CAISAGGQGSHEQYF
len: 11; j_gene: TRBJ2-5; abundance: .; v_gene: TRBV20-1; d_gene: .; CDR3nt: TGCAGTGCTGCCCAGGGCCCGACCCAGTACTTC; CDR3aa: CSAAQGPTQYF
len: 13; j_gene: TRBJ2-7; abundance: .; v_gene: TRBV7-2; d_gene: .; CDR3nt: TGTGCCAGCAGAAGGGGCTCAACCTACGAGCAGTACTTC; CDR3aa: CASRRGSTYEQYF
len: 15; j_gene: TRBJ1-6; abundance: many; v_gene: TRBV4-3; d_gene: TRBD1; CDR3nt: TGCGCCAGCAGCCAAGGACAGGGAACAACCTCACCCCTCCACTTT; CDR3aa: CASSQGQGTTSPLHF
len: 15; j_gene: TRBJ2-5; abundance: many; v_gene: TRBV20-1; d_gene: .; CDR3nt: TGCAGTGCTAGAGATCCTGTCGGGGTCAGGGAGACCCAGTACTTC; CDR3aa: CSARDPVGVRETQYF
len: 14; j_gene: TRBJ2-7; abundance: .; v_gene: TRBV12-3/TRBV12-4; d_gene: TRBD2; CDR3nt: TGTGCCAGCAGCTCCGGGACTATCCCGTGGGAGCAGTACTTC; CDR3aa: CASSSGTIPWEQYF
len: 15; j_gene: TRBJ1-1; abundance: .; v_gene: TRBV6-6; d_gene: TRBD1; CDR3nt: TGTGCCAGCAGTTGGGGGGGGCAGGGGGTCACTGAAGCTTTCTTT; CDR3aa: CASSWGGQGVTEAFF
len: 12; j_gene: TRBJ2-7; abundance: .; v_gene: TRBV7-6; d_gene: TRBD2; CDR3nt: TGTGCCGAGGGTAGCGGGAGATACGAGCAGTACTTC; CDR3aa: CAEGSGRYEQYF
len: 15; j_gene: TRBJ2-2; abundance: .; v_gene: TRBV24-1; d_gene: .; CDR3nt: TGTGCCACCAGTGAGGGGTCTGGGGGCACCGGGGAGCTGTTTTTT; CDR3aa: CATSEGSGGTGELFF
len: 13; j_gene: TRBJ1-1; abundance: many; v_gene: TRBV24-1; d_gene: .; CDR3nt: TGTGCCACCAGTGGCCAGCCTAACACTGAAGCTTTCTTT; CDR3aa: CATSGQPNTEAFF
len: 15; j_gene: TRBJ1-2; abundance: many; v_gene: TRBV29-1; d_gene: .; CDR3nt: TGCAGCGTTGCCCCCGCGACCCTCGACAGTGATGGCTACACCTTC; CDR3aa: CSVAPATLDSDGYTF
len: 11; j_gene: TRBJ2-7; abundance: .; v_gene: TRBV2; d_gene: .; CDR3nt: TGTGCCAGCAGTGAAGGGTTCTTCCTATACTTC; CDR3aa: CASSEGFFLYF
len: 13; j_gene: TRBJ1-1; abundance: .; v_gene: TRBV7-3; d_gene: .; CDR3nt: TGTGCCTGCCTTAGGGACGGGAACACTGAAGCTTTCTTT; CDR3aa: CACLRDGNTEAFF
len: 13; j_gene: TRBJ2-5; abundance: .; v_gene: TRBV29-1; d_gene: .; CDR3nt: TGCAGCTCTACCTGGGGGCAGGGAGAGACCCAGTACTTC; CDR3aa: CSSTWGQGETQYF
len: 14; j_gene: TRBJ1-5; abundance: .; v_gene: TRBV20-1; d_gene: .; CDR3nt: TGCAGTGCTAGAGATCAGACAGCCGGTCAGCCCCAGCATTTT; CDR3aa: CSARDQTAGQPQHF
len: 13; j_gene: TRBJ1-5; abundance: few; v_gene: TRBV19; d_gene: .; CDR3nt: TGTGCCAGTGACCGGGCCTTCAATCAGCCCCAGCATTTT; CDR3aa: CASDRAFNQPQHF
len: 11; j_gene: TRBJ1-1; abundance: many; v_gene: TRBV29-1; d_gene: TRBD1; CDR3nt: TGCAGCGTCAGACAGGGCACTGAAGCTTTCTTT; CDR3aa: CSVRQGTEAFF
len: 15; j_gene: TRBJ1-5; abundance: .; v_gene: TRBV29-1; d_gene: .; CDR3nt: TGCAGTTATCAGGGACGTTGGACGAAGGATCAGCCCCAGCATTTT; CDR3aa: CSYQGRWTKDQPQHF
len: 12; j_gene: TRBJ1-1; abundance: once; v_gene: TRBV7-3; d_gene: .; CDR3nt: TGTGCCAGCAGTCCAGCCGGGGGTGAAGCTTTCTTT; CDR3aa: CASSPAGGEAFF
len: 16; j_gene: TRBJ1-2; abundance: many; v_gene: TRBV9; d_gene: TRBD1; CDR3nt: TGTGCCAGCAGCGTAGGAGGAGGGGGCGCGAACTATGGCTACACCTTC; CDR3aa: CASSVGGGGANYGYTF
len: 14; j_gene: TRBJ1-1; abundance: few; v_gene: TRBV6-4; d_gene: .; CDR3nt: TGTGCCAGCAGAGCGGACAGACCCAACACTGAAGCTTTCTTT; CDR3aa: CASRADRPNTEAFF
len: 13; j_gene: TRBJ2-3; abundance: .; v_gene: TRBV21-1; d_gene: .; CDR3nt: TGTGCCAGCAGCAGGGGCGGGACAGATACGCAGTATTTT; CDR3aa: CASSRGGTDTQYF
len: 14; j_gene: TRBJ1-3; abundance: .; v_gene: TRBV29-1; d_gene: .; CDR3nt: TGCAGCGTTGAAGCGGACGAATCTGGAAACACCATATATTTT; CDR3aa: CSVEADESGNTIYF
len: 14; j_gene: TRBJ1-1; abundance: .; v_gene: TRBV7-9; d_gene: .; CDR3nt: TGTGCCAGCAGCTTAATTGGGGGAGACACTGAAGCTTTCTTT; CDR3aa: CASSLIGGDTEAFF
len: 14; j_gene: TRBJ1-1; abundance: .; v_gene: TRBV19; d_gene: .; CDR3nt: TGTGCCAGTAGTATGTCCCTCAGGGTAACTGAAGCTTTCTTT; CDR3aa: CASSMSLRVTEAFF
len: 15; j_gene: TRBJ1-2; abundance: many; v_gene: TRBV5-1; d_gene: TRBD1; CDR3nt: TGCGCCAGCAGCTTTCGTACCACAGGGGACGGTGGCTACACCTTC; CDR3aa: CASSFRTTGDGGYTF
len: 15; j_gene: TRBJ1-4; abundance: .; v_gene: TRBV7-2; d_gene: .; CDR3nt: TGTGCCAGCAGCTTAGCGCGGGGGGCGAATGAAAAACTGTTTTTT; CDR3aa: CASSLARGANEKLFF
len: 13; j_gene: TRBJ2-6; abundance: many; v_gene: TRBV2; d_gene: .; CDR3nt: TGTGCCAGCAGTCTGACCGAGGCCAACGTCCTGACTTTC; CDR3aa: CASSLTEANVLTF
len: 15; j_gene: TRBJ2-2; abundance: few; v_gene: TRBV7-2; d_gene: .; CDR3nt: TGTGCCAGCAGCCCTCCGGGACGGAAGACCGGGGAGCTGTTTTTT; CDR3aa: CASSPPGRKTGELFF
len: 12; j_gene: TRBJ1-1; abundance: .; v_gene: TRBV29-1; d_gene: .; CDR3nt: TGCAGCGTTAATCGATGGAACACTGAAGCTTTCTTT; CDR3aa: CSVNRWNTEAFF
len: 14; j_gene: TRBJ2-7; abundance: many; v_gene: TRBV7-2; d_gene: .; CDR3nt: TGTGCCAGCAGCTTAGTTCCGAGATCCTACGAGCAGTACTTC; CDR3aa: CASSLVPRSYEQYF
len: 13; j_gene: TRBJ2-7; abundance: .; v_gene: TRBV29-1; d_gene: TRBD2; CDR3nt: TGCAGCGTCATACTAGCGGGAGTGGGGGAGCAGTACTTC; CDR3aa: CSVILAGVGEQYF
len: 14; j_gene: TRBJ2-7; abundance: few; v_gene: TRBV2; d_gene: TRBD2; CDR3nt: TGTGCCAGCAGTTTAGCGGGAGGAAGCGACGAGCAGTACTTC; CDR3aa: CASSLAGGSDEQYF
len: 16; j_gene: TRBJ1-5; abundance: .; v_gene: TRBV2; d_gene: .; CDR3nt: TGTGCCAGCAGTGGGGTTGCAGGGGCTAGCAATCAGCCCCAGCATTTT; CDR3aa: CASSGVAGASNQPQHF
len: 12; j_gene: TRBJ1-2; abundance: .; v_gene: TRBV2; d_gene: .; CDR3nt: TGTGCCAGCAGTGAAAGAGGCTATGGCTACACCTTC; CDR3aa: CASSERGYGYTF
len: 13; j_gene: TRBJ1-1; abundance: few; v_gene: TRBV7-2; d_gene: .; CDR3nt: TGTGCCACCAGCCCGGGACTCCTCACTGAAGCTTTCTTT; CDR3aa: CATSPGLLTEAFF
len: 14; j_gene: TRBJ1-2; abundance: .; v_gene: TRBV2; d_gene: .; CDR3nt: TGTGCCAGCAGAGGCGCAGGGGCCAATAATGGCTACACCTTC; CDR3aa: CASRGAGANNGYTF
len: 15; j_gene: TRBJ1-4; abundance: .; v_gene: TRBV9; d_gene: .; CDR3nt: TGTGCCAGCAGCCAGACAGTTTCGGGGTGGGAAAAACTGTTTTTT; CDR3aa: CASSQTVSGWEKLFF
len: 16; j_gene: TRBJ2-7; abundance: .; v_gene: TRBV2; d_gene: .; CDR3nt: TGTGCCAGCAGTGGGGGGGACATCACCACGGGGCCCGAGCAGTACTTC; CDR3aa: CASSGGDITTGPEQYF
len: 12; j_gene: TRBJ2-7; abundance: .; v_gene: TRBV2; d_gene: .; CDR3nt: TGTGCCAGCAGTGTAAAAGGCTACGAGCAGTACTTC; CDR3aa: CASSVKGYEQYF
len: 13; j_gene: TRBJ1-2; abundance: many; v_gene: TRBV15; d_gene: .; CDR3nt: TGTGCCACCAGCGATGGTGGTGGCTATGGCTACACCTTC; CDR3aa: CATSDGGGYGYTF
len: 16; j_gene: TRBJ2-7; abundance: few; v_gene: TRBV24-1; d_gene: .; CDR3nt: TGTGCCACCAGTGAGAGCCGAGGCACAGCTCCCTACGAGCAGTACTTC; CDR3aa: CATSESRGTAPYEQYF
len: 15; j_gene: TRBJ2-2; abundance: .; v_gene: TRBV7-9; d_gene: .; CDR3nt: TGTGCCAGCAGCTTAGGACACCCGAACACCGGGGAGCTGTTTTTT; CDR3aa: CASSLGHPNTGELFF
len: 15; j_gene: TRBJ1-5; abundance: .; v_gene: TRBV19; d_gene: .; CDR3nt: TGTGCCAGCAGTTCCCGGCGCTATAGCAATCAGCCCCAGCATTTT; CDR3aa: CASSSRRYSNQPQHF
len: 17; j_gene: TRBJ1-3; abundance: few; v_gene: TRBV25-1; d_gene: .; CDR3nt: TGTGCCAGCAGTCCCTTCAGGGGACGGAGCTCTGGAAACACCATATATTTT; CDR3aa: CASSPFRGRSSGNTIYF
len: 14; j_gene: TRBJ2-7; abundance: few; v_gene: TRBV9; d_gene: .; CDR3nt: TGTGCCAGCAGCCAAGACGTGGGGTCCCACGAGCAGTACTTC; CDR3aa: CASSQDVGSHEQYF
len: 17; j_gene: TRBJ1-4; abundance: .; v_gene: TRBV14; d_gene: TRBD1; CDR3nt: TGTGCCAGCAGCCAACCGGACAGGGGGCCGGTTTATGAAAAACTGTTTTTT; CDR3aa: CASSQPDRGPVYEKLFF
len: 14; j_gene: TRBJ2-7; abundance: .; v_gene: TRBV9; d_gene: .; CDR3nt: TGTGCCAGCAGCGTCACCGGACAGATCTACGAGCAGTACTTC; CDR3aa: CASSVTGQIYEQYF
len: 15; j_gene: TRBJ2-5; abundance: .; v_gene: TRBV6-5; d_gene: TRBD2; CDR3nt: TGTGCCATCAGTTACCTCAGCGGGGGGAAGGAGACCCAGTACTTC; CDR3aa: CAISYLSGGKETQYF
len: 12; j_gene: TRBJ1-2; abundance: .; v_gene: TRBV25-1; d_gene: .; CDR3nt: TGTGCCAGCAGTCTGGAAACCTGGGGCTACACCTTC; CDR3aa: CASSLETWGYTF
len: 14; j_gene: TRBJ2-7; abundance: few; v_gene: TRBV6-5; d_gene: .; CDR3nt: TGTGCCAGCAGTTACTCAGCAGGAACCTACGAGCAGTACTTC; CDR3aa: CASSYSAGTYEQYF
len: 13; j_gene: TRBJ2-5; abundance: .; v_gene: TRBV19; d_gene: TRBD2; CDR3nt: TGTGCCACCCTAGGCGGGAGGGATGAGACCCAGTACTTC; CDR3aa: CATLGGRDETQYF
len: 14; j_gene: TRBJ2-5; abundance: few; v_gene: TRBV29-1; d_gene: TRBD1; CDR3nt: TGCAGCGTTCTGCCGGGACAGGGGGGGGAGACCCAGTACTTC; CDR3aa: CSVLPGQGGETQYF
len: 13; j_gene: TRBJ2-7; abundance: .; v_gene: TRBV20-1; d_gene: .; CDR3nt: TGCAGTGCTAGAGATTTGGGGGCCTACGAGCAGTACTTC; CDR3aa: CSARDLGAYEQYF
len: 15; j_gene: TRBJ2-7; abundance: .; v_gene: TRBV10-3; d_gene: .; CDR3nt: TGTGCCAGCACCCTAAGGGCGGGCCGCCCCTACGAGCAGTACTTC; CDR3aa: CASTLRAGRPYEQYF